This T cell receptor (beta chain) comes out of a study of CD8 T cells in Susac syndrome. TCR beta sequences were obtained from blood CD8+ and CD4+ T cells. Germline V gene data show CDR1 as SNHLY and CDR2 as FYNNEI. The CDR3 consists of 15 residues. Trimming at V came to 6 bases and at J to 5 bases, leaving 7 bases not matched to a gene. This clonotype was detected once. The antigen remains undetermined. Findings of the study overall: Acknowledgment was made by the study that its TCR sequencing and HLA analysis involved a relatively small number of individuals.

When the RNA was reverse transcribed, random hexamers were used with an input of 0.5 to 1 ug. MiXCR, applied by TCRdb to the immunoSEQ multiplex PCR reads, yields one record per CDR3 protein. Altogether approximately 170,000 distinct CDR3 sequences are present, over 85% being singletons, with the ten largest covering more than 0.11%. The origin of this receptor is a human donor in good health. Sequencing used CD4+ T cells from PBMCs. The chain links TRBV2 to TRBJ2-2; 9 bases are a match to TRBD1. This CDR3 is CASRKQGAQTGELFF. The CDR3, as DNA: TGTGCCAGCAGGAAACAGGGGGCACAAACCGGGGAGCTGTTTTTT.